Below are 22 T cell receptor beta chains sequenced from a single sample in a study of CD8+CD57+ T cells in acquired aplastic anemia. Flow cytometry had shown expanded CD8+CD57+ cells in the patients chosen for sequencing. Profiling of TCR beta VDJ combinations and CDR3 sequences used genomic DNA as template. TCRdb recomputed calls from the reads with MiXCR, one row per CDR3 protein. Found here are about 200,000 distinct CDR3 sequences, around 50% of them singletons; the top ten hold about 20%. The sample comprised sorted CD4+, CD8+, or CD8+CD57+ T cells (not recorded which) from PBMCs. All receptors derive from a human donor with aplastic anemia.

The rearrangement links TRBV12-3 or TRBV12-4 to TRBJ2-3; D is ambiguous. V was clipped by 3 bases and J by 4 bases, with 8 bases between them. The CDR3 totals 13 residues. The DNA of the CDR3 is TGTGCCAGCAGTTTGCTGGGCGCAGATACGCAGTATTTT. Translated, it gives CASSLLGADTQYF.

This clonotype was recorded a few times. J is TRBJ1-4 and V is TRBV5-1; D is unclear. Looked up from germline, CDR1 is SGHRS and CDR2 is YFSETQ. Between the trimmed V and J ends, which lost 1 base and 1 base, there was a span of 8 bases. The CDR3 is made up of 15 amino acids. The CDR3 bases are TGCGCCAGCAGCTTGCTAGGGTTAACTAATGAAAAACTGTTTTTT. Translated, it gives CASSLLGLTNEKLFF.

As concerns this clonotype: A much larger clone differs by one base, so this may be a read error. The chain links TRBV9 to TRBJ2-5; 7 nucleotides match TRBD2. The CDR3 loop spans 16 amino acids. The germline gives CDR1 SGDLS, CDR2 YYNGEE. V lost 0 bases, J lost 0 bases, and 5 bases stayed unmatched. The CDR3 bases are TGTGCCAGCAGCGTAGGAGCGGGGACTTACCAAGAGACCCAGTACTTC. It translates to CASSVGAGTYQETQYF. Drawing the rest from reference TRBV9 and TRBJ2-5, the complete variable domain is DSGVTQTPKHLITATGQRVTLRCSPRSGDLSVYWYQQSLDQGLQFLIQYYNGEERAKGNILERFSAQQFPDLHSELNLSSLELGDSALYFCASSVGAGTYQETQYFGPGTRLLVL.

The genes are TRBV3-1 and TRBJ1-1; D unclear. Looked up from germline, CDR1 is LGHDT and CDR2 is YNNKEL (reference sequence). The CDR3 consists of 13 residues. V shed 1 base and J shed 3 bases, with 6 bases lying between them. The CDR3 bases are TGTGCCAGCAGCCAAGCTGTGGACACTGAAGCTTTCTTT. This encodes CASSQAVDTEAFF.

This chain uses TRBV19 with TRBJ1-2; 7 bases map to TRBD1. CDR1 is LNHDA and CDR2 is SQIVND in the germline V gene (reference sequence). The CDR3 has 14 residues. V shed 7 bases, J shed 3 bases, and the junction held 8 bases outside the gene matches. The CDR3 DNA follows: TGTGCCAGTACCCCTGGGCAGGGGGACTATGGCTACACCTTC. It is translated as CASTPGQGDYGYTF.

This rearrangement joins TRBV11-1 to TRBJ1-5; TRBD1 is a possible D gene (5 bases). This CDR3 contains 15 residues. The V gene lost 6 bases and the J gene lost 5 bases, with 17 bases spanning the gap. Germline values: CDR1 SGHAT, CDR2 FQDESV (reference sequence). CDR3 coding DNA: TGTGCCAGCAGTGAAGCGAGACAGTCCTATCAGCCCCAGCATTTT. Residues: CASSEARQSYQPQHF.

This clonotype was seen at least ten times. The chain employs TRBV7-9 and TRBJ2-7, with D possibly being TRBD1 (6 bases). CDR1 and CDR2 (germline): SEHNR, FQNEAQ (reference sequence). The CDR3 loop spans 16 amino acids. V lost 2 bases, J lost 2 bases, and 16 bases lay in between. CDR3 loop: CASSLQVGQHPYEQYF. CDR3 bases: TGTGCCAGCAGCTTACAGGTTGGACAGCATCCCTACGAGCAGTACTTC. The whole variable domain, filled in from reference TRBV7-9 and TRBJ2-7, reads DTGVSQNPRHKITKRGQNVTFRCDPISEHNRLYWYRQTLGQGPEFLTYFQNEAQLEKSRLLSDRFSAERPKGSFSTLEIQRTEQGDSAMYLCASSLQVGQHPYEQYFGPGTRLTVT.

The rearrangement uses TRBV9 and TRBJ1-2; 8 bases are a match to TRBD1. With V trimmed by 3 bases and J by 5 bases, 3 bases remained unmatched. The germline CDR1 and CDR2 sequences are SGDLS and YYNGEE. The length of the CDR3 is 13 residues. The CDR3, as DNA: TGTGCCAGCAGCGCCGACAGGGGTTATGGCTACACCTTC. Protein: CASSADRGYGYTF.

The V and J genes are TRBV24-1 and TRBJ2-3; the D is unclear. The CDR3 has 12 amino acids. Trimming removed 4 bases from V and 9 bases from J, with 10 bases in between. Germline CDR1 reads KGHDR; CDR2 reads SFDVKD. The CDR3 region has the DNA TGTGCCACCAGTGACGCTGTAGGGACGCAGTATTTT. As protein: CATSDAVGTQYF.

The rearrangement uses TRBV29-1 and TRBJ1-2; D uncertain. The CDR3 is made up of 12 amino acids. V lost 4 bases and J 3 bases, leaving 9 bases between the germline ends. CDR1 SQVTM and CDR2 ANQGSEA come from the germline V gene. This CDR3 reads CSVAPQDYGYTF. In DNA form, the CDR3 reads TGCAGCGTTGCTCCTCAGGACTATGGCTACACCTTC.

The rearrangement uses TRBV20-1 and TRBJ2-1; D not resolved. Between the trimmed V and J ends, which lost 6 bases and 3 bases, there was a span of 9 bases. CDR3 length equals 12 residues. Per germline, CDR1 DFQATT and CDR2 SNEGSKA (reference sequence). The CDR3 is CSATDGYNEQFF. CDR3 sequence (DNA): TGCAGTGCCACGGACGGCTACAATGAGCAGTTCTTC.

With regard to this clonotype: A much larger clonotype is one base distant, so this may be a read error. The V gene is TRBV20-1, the J gene TRBJ1-4; weak D call: TRBD1 (5 bases). Trimming shortened V by 1 base and J by 6 bases, and 12 bases separated the two germline ends. The CDR3 runs 14 residues. CDR1 DFQATT and CDR2 SNEGSKA come from the germline V gene (reference sequence). CDR3: CSARAPGGYEKLFF. The CDR3, as DNA: TGCAGTGCTAGAGCCCCCGGGGGGTATGAAAAACTGTTTTTT.

This clonotype showed up just a few times. V is TRBV12-3 or TRBV12-4 and J is TRBJ1-1; tentative D call: TRBD1 (6 bases). Between the trimmed V and J ends, which lost 5 bases and 1 base, there was a span of 20 bases. There are 17 residues in the CDR3. The CDR3 DNA is TGTGCCAGCAGTGGGGGGCTGATGAGGGCGGCGAACACTGAAGCTTTCTTT. Residues: CASSGGLMRAANTEAFF.

The chain uses TRBV7-8 and TRBJ2-5; D is uncertain. V was clipped by 5 bases and J by 7 bases, with 17 bases between them. The CDR3 length is 14 residues. Germline CDR1 and CDR2: SGHVS and FQNEAQ. CDR3 residues: CASSTSDPPRTQYF. In DNA, the CDR3 is TGTGCCAGCAGCACCTCGGACCCTCCGAGGACCCAGTACTTC.

The chain joins TRBV7-3 to TRBJ2-2; D is perhaps TRBD2 (7 bases). The CDR3 length is 17 residues. Germline V CDR1 and CDR2: SGHTA, FQGTGA. V lost 2 bases, J lost 8 bases, and 21 bases lay in between. The CDR3 DNA is TGTGCCAGCAGCTTAGGTCTAGCAACAGGGAGGGAAGGGGAGCTGTTTTTT. Amino acid sequence: CASSLGLATGREGELFF.

About this clonotype: Just one base apart from a much larger clone, this may be a read error. The chain joins TRBV6-1 to TRBJ2-3, with 8 bases matching TRBD2. The CDR3 extends over 15 amino acids. Germline V lookup: CDR1 MNHNS, CDR2 SASEGT. The CDR3 nucleotides read TGTGCCAGCAGTGAACAGCGGGGGAGCACAGATACGCAGTGTTTT. This gives the protein CASSEQRGSTDTQCF.

As to this clonotype: A single base separates this from a much larger clone, so it may be a read error. This sequence joins TRBV2 and TRBJ2-2; TRBD2 aligns across 7 bases. The germline gives CDR1 SNHLY, CDR2 FYNNEI. The CDR3 has 15 residues. The J segment lost 0 bases and the V segment lost 4 bases, leaving 2 bases of the junction unmatched. The CDR3, as DNA: TGTGCCAGCAGTGGACGGGAGGCGAACACCGGGGAGCTGTTTTTT. Translated, it gives CASSGREANTGELFF.

This clonotype was picked up many times. V usage is TRBV10-3 and J usage is TRBJ1-3; D possibly corresponds to TRBD1 (6 bases). Per the germline V gene, CDR1 is ENHRY and CDR2 is SYGVKD. Trimming removed 10 bases at V and 0 bases at J, with 19 bases between. The CDR3 runs 16 residues. The CDR3 DNA reads TGTGCCAGTGGGAGGGGACAACTGACCTCTGGAAACACCATATATTTT. This sequence encodes CASGRGQLTSGNTIYF.

This clonotype appeared many times. The chain joins TRBV7-2 to TRBJ1-1; 9 positions agree with TRBD1. The germline CDR1 and CDR2 sequences are SGHTA and FQGNSA. This CDR3 comprises 16 residues. J lost 4 bases, V lost 5 bases, and 11 bases had no gene match. In DNA, the CDR3 is TGTGCCAGCAGCGCTGGACAGGGGTGGTTCGGCACTGAAGCTTTCTTT. This gives the protein CASSAGQGWFGTEAFF.

The J gene is TRBJ2-7, the V gene TRBV29-1; D may be TRBD1 (5 bases). Germline V gene lookup returns CDR1 SQVTM and CDR2 ANQGSEA. Trimming left V 4 bases short and J 5 bases short, with 12 bases between. The CDR3 runs to 12 residues. DNA of the CDR3: TGCAGCGTTGTCCAGGGTTTAAACGAGCAGTACTTC. Translated, it gives CSVVQGLNEQYF.

This clonotype came up a few times. V usage is TRBV6-5 and J usage is TRBJ1-4; TRBD1 might be the D (5 bases). CDR1 is MNHEY and CDR2 is SVGAGI in the germline V gene. Trimming removed 10 bases at V and 0 bases at J, with 24 bases between. The length of the CDR3 is 18 residues. CDR3 in DNA: TGTGCCACCATGCCTAGGGGAGGGGTGGGCTCAACTAATGAAAAACTGTTTTTT. Translated: CATMPRGGVGSTNEKLFF.

CDR3 amino acids: CASSHPQTGGTEAFF. Here the CDR3 DNA reads TGTGCCAGCAGCCACCCACAGACAGGGGGCACTGAAGCTTTCTTT. The rearrangement uses TRBV7-8 and TRBJ1-1; 9 bases line up with TRBD1. V dropped 5 bases and J dropped 4; count of bases not matched to a gene: 8. The CDR3 loop spans 15 amino acids. Germline V gene sequence: CDR1 SGHVS, CDR2 FQNEAQ.